This entry lists 23 T cell receptor beta chains sequenced from one sample in a study of cytomegalovirus exposure and HLA in healthy donors. With 60 Vbeta and 13 Jbeta primers, the PCR was carried out. Sequencing was performed with immunoSEQ multiplex PCR; in TCRdb, only in-frame clones are kept and a portion is missing. The table shows some 180,000 clones, with 75% to 80% occurring only once. The specimen sequenced was PBMCs. These receptors came from a female donor in good health and CMV-seronegative.

The J gene is TRBJ1-5, the V gene TRBV28; D gene unclear. CDR1 MDHEN and CDR2 SYDVKM come from the germline V gene. The V and J ends lost 6 bases and 0 bases respectively, with 12 bases between them. This CDR3 has 15 amino acids. CDR3 amino acids: CASSAWADSNQPQHF. Written as DNA, the CDR3 is TGTGCCAGCAGCGCGTGGGCAGATAGCAATCAGCCCCAGCATTTT.

The chain uses TRBV7-7 and TRBJ2-3; 11 bases are shared with TRBD2. V was pared by 5 bases and J by 2 bases, with 3 bases of the junction left unmatched. Germline CDR1 and CDR2: SSHAT and FNYEAQ (reference sequence). CDR3 size: 15 residues. CDR3 amino acids: CASSPSGGITDTQYF. CDR3 DNA: TGTGCCAGCAGCCCTAGCGGGGGGATCACAGATACGCAGTATTTT.

The chain combines TRBV30 with TRBJ2-6, with no clear D. The CDR3 contains 13 residues. V shed 4 bases and J shed 4 bases, with 8 bases lying between them. Germline assignment: CDR1 GTSNPN and CDR2 SVGIG (reference sequence). CDR3 region: CAWTPSGANVLTF. CDR3 coding DNA: TGTGCCTGGACCCCGTCGGGGGCCAACGTCCTGACTTTC.

The chain carries TRBV19 and TRBJ1-4; D possibly corresponds to TRBD1 (6 bases). Germline CDR1 LNHDA, CDR2 SQIVND (reference sequence). There are 15 residues in the CDR3. Trimming pared 5 bases from V and 0 bases from J, leaving 10 bases between. Here the CDR3 DNA reads TGTGCCAGTAGTTGGGGGCGGACAACTAATGAAAAACTGTTTTTT. Protein: CASSWGRTTNEKLFF.

The chain couples TRBV6-6 to TRBJ2-1; TRBD2 matches 9 bases. CDR3 length: 14 amino acids. Unmatched junction bases numbered 8, after V lost 8 bases and J lost 6 bases. Germline V gene sequence: CDR1 MNHNY, CDR2 SVGAGI (reference sequence). CDR3 sequence reads: CASGLASQVNEQFF. CDR3 DNA sequence: TGTGCCAGCGGACTAGCGTCCCAAGTCAATGAGCAGTTCTTC.

The chain combines TRBV6-1 with TRBJ2-7; 7 nucleotides agree with TRBD1. The CDR3 contains 16 residues. Germline V gene lookup returns CDR1 MNHNS and CDR2 SASEGT. The V and J ends lost 0 bases and 5 bases, in that order; junction bases with no gene match: 10. This CDR3 is CASSEARGPPYHEQYF. The CDR3 bases are TGTGCCAGCAGTGAAGCGAGGGGGCCGCCGTACCACGAGCAGTACTTC.

The rearrangement joins TRBV7-6 to TRBJ2-7, with TRBD1 identical over 9 bases. The CDR3 is made up of 16 amino acids. J gave up 5 bases and V 0 bases, and 8 bases lay outside the gene matches. Germline lookup yields CDR1 SGHVS and CDR2 FNYEAQ. The CDR3 spells CASSLASGTGIHEQYF. DNA of the CDR3: TGTGCCAGCAGCTTAGCATCCGGGACAGGGATACACGAGCAGTACTTC.

The rearrangement links TRBV13 to TRBJ1-2, with 10 bases that match TRBD1. The V gene's germline CDR1 is PRHDT and CDR2 FYEKMQ (reference sequence). This CDR3 is 15 amino acids long. With V trimmed by 4 bases and J by 6 bases, 8 bases remained unmatched. Here the CDR3 reads CASSSPDRGLNGYTF. CDR3 sequence (DNA): TGTGCCAGCAGCTCACCTGACAGGGGGCTTAATGGCTACACCTTC. Supplemented by reference TRBV13 and TRBJ1-2, the full variable domain reads AAGVIQSPRHLIKEKRETATLKCYPIPRHDTVYWYQQGPGQDPQFLISFYEKMQSDKGSIPDRFSAQQFSDYHSELNMSSLELGDSALYFCASSSPDRGLNGYTFGSGTRLTVV.

CDR3 protein: CASSFRDRGLSDYGYTF. Here the CDR3 DNA reads TGTGCCAGCAGTTTTCGGGACAGGGGCCTTTCTGACTATGGCTACACCTTC. The V call is TRBV28, the J call TRBJ1-2, with TRBD1 identical over 10 bases. Germline V gene lookup returns CDR1 MDHEN and CDR2 SYDVKM. The length of the CDR3 is 17 residues. V shed 3 bases and J 3 bases; nucleotides not matched to a gene: 10.

V gene TRBV18 combines with J gene TRBJ2-2, with D perhaps TRBD2 (6 bases). The V end lost 4 bases, the J end lost 4 bases, and 19 bases lay between the germline ends. The CDR3 consists of 17 residues. CDR1 and CDR2 (germline): KGHSH, LQKENI. The CDR3 DNA sequence: TGTGCCAGCTCACTTCAACGGGGGTCGGGGAGCACCGGGGAGCTGTTTTTT. Its protein product is CASSLQRGSGSTGELFF.

The chain couples TRBV9 to TRBJ2-7; D is perhaps TRBD1 (6 bases). Germline V gene lookup returns CDR1 SGDLS and CDR2 YYNGEE. V lost 0 bases and J lost 2, with 15 bases in between. The CDR3 has 16 residues. The CDR3 loop is CASSVAWSGAPYEQYF. The CDR3, as DNA: TGTGCCAGCAGCGTAGCTTGGTCAGGGGCTCCCTACGAGCAGTACTTC.

The rearrangement links TRBV6-5 to TRBJ2-2, with D possibly matching TRBD1 (5 bases). V shed 4 bases and J shed 13 bases, with 16 bases lying between them. Germline CDR1 and CDR2: MNHEY and SVGAGI. The CDR3 contains 13 residues. Here the CDR3 reads CASSSYGQGGLFF. The CDR3 bases are TGTGCCAGCAGTTCATACGGTCAGGGTGGGCTGTTTTTT.

This chain connects TRBV7-2 to TRBJ1-1, with TRBD1 as a possible D gene (6 bases). The length of the CDR3 is 13 residues. The germline CDR1 and CDR2 sequences are SGHTA and FQGNSA. Trimming shortened V by 5 bases and J by 1 base, and 8 bases separated the two germline ends. As DNA, the CDR3 is TGTGCCAGCAGCCTACAGGGGAACACTGAAGCTTTCTTT. It yields the protein CASSLQGNTEAFF.

Points on this clone: Germline and junction disagree at one end, which may indicate a read error. The rearrangement joins TRBV7-9 to TRBJ2-2; D possibly corresponds to TRBD1 (6 bases). The germline gives CDR1 SEHNR, CDR2 FQNEAQ (reference sequence). The CDR3 covers 16 residues. The CDR3 reads CSSSSAGRGNTGELFF. DNA for the CDR3: TGTTCCAGCAGCTCGGCGGGCAGGGGAAACACCGGGGAGCTGTTTTTT.

V is TRBV6-4 and J is TRBJ2-2; D unresolved. The CDR3 has 13 amino acids. Germline loops: CDR1 MRHNA, CDR2 SNTAGT. V was cut by 7 bases and J by 4 bases, with 10 bases left in between. CDR3 residues: CASKPSGTGELFF. CDR3 sequence (DNA): TGTGCCAGCAAGCCCTCGGGCACCGGGGAGCTGTTTTTT.

In its sample, this clone was seen once. The V gene is TRBV2, the J gene TRBJ2-4, with TRBD2 matching over 8 bases. The germline V gene encodes CDR1 SNHLY and CDR2 FYNNEI. The V gene end was trimmed by 4 bases and the J gene end by 11 bases; junction bases not matched to a gene: 13. This CDR3 region has 15 residues. CDR3 coding DNA: TGTGCCAGCAGTGCTGATTTCGGCGGGGGGCGGTTTCAGTACTTC. Translated: CASSADFGGGRFQYF.

This clone was recorded once. The genes are TRBV5-6 and TRBJ1-5, with D possibly TRBD1 on 5 matching bases. In germline, CDR1 is SGHDT, CDR2 YYEEEE. V shed 1 base and J shed 6 bases, with 11 bases lying between them. This CDR3 has 14 residues. The CDR3 sequence: CASSLLGARQPQHF. The DNA of the CDR3 is TGTGCCAGCAGCTTGCTAGGGGCGCGTCAGCCCCAGCATTTT.

The rearrangement joins TRBV4-1 to TRBJ2-2; a weak D match, TRBD2 (6 bases). Trimming pared 1 base from V and 1 base from J, leaving 10 bases between. Germline CDR1 and CDR2: MGHRA and YSYEKL. This CDR3 contains 16 residues. DNA for the CDR3: TGCGCCAGCAGCCAAGTTCAAGCGGGGAACACCGGGGAGCTGTTTTTT. Translation: CASSQVQAGNTGELFF.

The chain employs TRBV9 and TRBJ2-3; 8 bases fit TRBD2. V dropped 3 bases and J dropped 3; count of bases not matched to a gene: 6. Germline CDR1 SGDLS, CDR2 YYNGEE. The CDR3 totals 15 residues. In DNA, the CDR3 is TGTGCCAGCAGCGCGGGGGGGGGTGTTACAGATACGCAGTATTTT. This codes for CASSAGGGVTDTQYF.

The chain joins TRBV30 to TRBJ2-3, with TRBD2 identical over 15 bases. Germline V gene lookup returns CDR1 GTSNPN and CDR2 SVGIG (reference sequence). The ends lost 3 bases at V and 5 bases at J; junction bases unmatched: 9. There are 17 residues in the CDR3. CDR3 residues: CAWRRRWTSGREDTQYF. CDR3 sequence (DNA): TGTGCCTGGAGGAGGAGGTGGACTAGCGGGAGGGAAGATACGCAGTATTTT. The full variable domain, in which reference TRBV30 and TRBJ2-3 provide the parts outside the CDR3, is SQTIHQWPATLVQPVGSPLSLECTVEGTSNPNLYWYRQAAGRGLQLLFYSVGIGQISSEVPQNLSASRPQDRQFILSSKKLLLSDSGFYLCAWRRRWTSGREDTQYFGPGTRLTVL.

The V gene is TRBV5-6, the J gene TRBJ2-1; D perhaps matches TRBD2 (6 bases). Trimming took off 4 bases at V and 6 bases at J, with 17 bases between the two ends. CDR1 and CDR2 from the germline V gene are SGHDT and YYEEEE. The CDR3 is 15 amino acids. CDR3 loop: CASSGGGGLPNEQFF. The CDR3 bases are TGTGCCAGCAGCGGAGGTGGAGGGTTGCCCAATGAGCAGTTCTTC.

The chain recombines TRBV7-2 with TRBJ2-7, with D possibly matching TRBD2 (5 bases). Trimming cost V 8 bases and J 2 bases, with 13 bases left between them. The CDR3 extends over 13 amino acids. Germline assignment: CDR1 SGHTA and CDR2 FQGNSA. The CDR3 here is CASAPGITYEQYF. CDR3 nucleotide sequence: TGTGCCAGCGCCCCCGGGATAACCTACGAGCAGTACTTC. Full variable domain (missing parts from reference TRBV7-2 and TRBJ2-7): GAGVSQSPSNKVTEKGKDVELRCDPISGHTALYWYRQSLGQGLEFLIYFQGNSAPDKSGLPSDRFSAERTGGSVSTLTIQRTQQEDSAVYLCASAPGITYEQYFGPGTRLTVT.

The chain recombines TRBV15 with TRBJ2-7; no firm D call. Germline-derived CDR1 and CDR2 are LNHNV and YYDKDF (reference sequence). The CDR3 length is 15 residues. The V end was cut by 0 bases, the J end by 3 bases, with 12 bases between. CDR3 sequence reads: CATSRDLGSFYEQYF. The CDR3 DNA follows: TGTGCCACCAGCAGAGATTTGGGCAGCTTCTACGAGCAGTACTTC.